A selection of T cell receptor beta chains follows, all from one sample in a study of T cell changes during pregnancy in multiple sclerosis. Clones were sequenced by immunoSEQ multiplex PCR, and TCRdb holds only the in-frame ones, with some missing. Among around 100,000 clones, approximately 90% were seen once, and the ten largest hold 1.5% to 1.7%. Material: peripheral blood, obtained in the third trimester of pregnancy. Receptors were obtained from a female donor with multiple sclerosis, enrolled in a pregnancy study. The CDR3 runs from the conserved cysteine through the conserved F or W. D genes are given only for firm matches. The size field is filled for only some rows; it gives once, few, many or a size class.

J | V | size | D | DNA | CDR3
TRBJ2-1 | TRBV27 | NA | TRBD2 | TGTGCCAGCAGTTTGGCGAGCGGGAGCGTTCCATACAATGAGCAGTTCTTC | CASSLASGSVPYNEQFF
TRBJ1-4 | TRBV30 | NA | NA | TGTGCCTGGAGTCGCAGGGCCTCTAGTGAAAAACTGTTTTTT | CAWSRRASSEKLFF
TRBJ1-5 | TRBV10-3 | NA | NA | TGTGCCATCAGTGAGGCAGGGATTTTAGATCAGCCCCAGCATTTT | CAISEAGILDQPQHF
TRBJ2-5 | TRBV30 | NA | NA | TGTGCCGGGACAACAAGCCAAGAGACCCAGTACTTC | CAGTTSQETQYF
TRBJ2-7 | TRBV6-1 | NA | TRBD1 | TGTGCCAGCAGTGAGACAGGGGGGTTCTCCTACGAGCAGTACTTC | CASSETGGFSYEQYF
TRBJ2-7 | TRBV6-5 | NA | TRBD1 | TGTGCCAGCAGAGGACAGGGGAGCGCCGAGCAGTACTTC | CASRGQGSAEQYF
TRBJ1-5 | TRBV19 | few | TRBD1 | TGTGCCAGTAGTATAACTGGACAGGGCAATCAGCCCCAGCATTTT | CASSITGQGNQPQHF
TRBJ1-5 | TRBV2 | NA | NA | TGTGCCAGCAGTGAAGCACGGGGGGCGGGTCAGCCCCAGCATTTT | CASSEARGAGQPQHF
TRBJ2-7 | TRBV6-5 | NA | TRBD2 | TGTGCCAGCAGTTTCGGACTAGCGGATGGCGAGCAGTACTTC | CASSFGLADGEQYF
TRBJ2-7 | TRBV25-1 | NA | TRBD1 | TGTGCCAGCAGTGCCCGGGACAGGGGGTCCTACGAGCAGTACTTC | CASSARDRGSYEQYF
TRBJ2-1 | TRBV7-3 | NA | TRBD2 | TGTGCCAGCAGCTCCAGCCGTAGCGGGTACGAGCAGTTCTTC | CASSSSRSGYEQFF
TRBJ1-1 | TRBV10-3 | NA | TRBD1 | TGTGCCATCAGGGGGACAGGGAACACTGAAGCTTTCTTT | CAIRGTGNTEAFF
TRBJ2-3 | TRBV5-4 | NA | TRBD1 | TGTGCCAGCAGCTTGGCGAAAAACAGGGGCACAAATACGCAGTATTTT | CASSLAKNRGTNTQYF
TRBJ2-7 | TRBV5-4 | once | TRBD2 | TGTGCCAGCAGCCTCACTAGCGGGGGGGCCTACGAGCAGTACTTC | CASSLTSGGAYEQYF
TRBJ2-2 | TRBV27 | NA | NA | TGTGCCAGCAGTCCCAGGGAGAACACCGGGGAGCTGTTTTTT | CASSPRENTGELFF
TRBJ2-5 | TRBV7-2 | once | TRBD1 | TGTGCCAGCAGCCGGGGACAGGGTTTGTCGTCCCAAGAGACCCAGTACTTC | CASSRGQGLSSQETQYF
TRBJ1-5 | TRBV19 | NA | TRBD1 | TGTGCCAGTAGTATGACAGGGGCGCGTAATCAGCCCCAGCATTTT | CASSMTGARNQPQHF
TRBJ1-2 | TRBV29-1 | NA | TRBD1 | TGCAGCGCTGGGGGACAGAGTAACTATGGCTACACCTTC | CSAGGQSNYGYTF
TRBJ2-1 | TRBV6-4 | NA | TRBD2 | TGTGCCAGCAGTGGCATAGCGGGAGGGTTGGTCTATGAGCAGTTCTTC | CASSGIAGGLVYEQFF
TRBJ2-3 | TRBV19 | NA | NA | TGTGCCAGTGGACCGGGACACCCCTATGTCGCAGATACGCAGTATTTT | CASGPGHPYVADTQYF
TRBJ2-7 | TRBV10-1 | NA | NA | TGCGCCAGCAGTGAAAATCGCGGCAGGGATGGCGAGCAGTACTTC | CASSENRGRDGEQYF
TRBJ1-4 | TRBV5-1 | NA | NA | TGCGCCAGCAGCTCCTCAGGGGCAAGAGAAGAAAAACTGTTTTTT | CASSSSGAREEKLFF
TRBJ2-2 | TRBV5-4 | NA | TRBD1 | TGTGCCAGCAGCCGAGAACCGGGACAGGGGCACACCGGGGAGCTGTTTTTT | CASSREPGQGHTGELFF
TRBJ2-3 | TRBV27 | NA | TRBD2 | TGTGCCAGCAGTTTAGAGGGACTAGTGGCAGATACGCAGTATTTT | CASSLEGLVADTQYF
TRBJ2-5 | TRBV6-1 | NA | TRBD2 | TGTGCCAGCAGTGGGACTAGCGGGCGGGAGACCCAGTACTTC | CASSGTSGRETQYF
TRBJ1-2 | TRBV6-5 | NA | NA | TGTGCCAGCAGTTACTCGTCCCAGGGCGCTAATGGCTACACCTTC | CASSYSSQGANGYTF
TRBJ1-5 | TRBV5-6 | NA | NA | TGTGCCAGCAGCTTTGAGCCGGAGGGACAGCCCCAGCATTTT | CASSFEPEGQPQHF
TRBJ2-3 | TRBV18 | NA | TRBD2 | TGTGCCAGCTCACCAGTAGGACTAGCGGGAGGGCCAAATACGCAGTATTTT | CASSPVGLAGGPNTQYF
TRBJ2-5 | TRBV13 | NA | TRBD2 | TGTGCCAGCAGCACCCGATCACTAGCGGGAGGGCTTGGGCAAGAGACCCAGTACTTC | CASSTRSLAGGLGQETQYF
TRBJ2-7 | TRBV6-1 | NA | TRBD2 | TGTGCCAGCAGTGAAGAGGTTCTAGCGGGAGCCCGCGAGCAGTACTTC | CASSEEVLAGAREQYF
TRBJ2-5 | TRBV11-2 | NA | NA | TGTGCCAGCAGCTTACCTGACAGGGGAGGGGAGACCCAGTACTTC | CASSLPDRGGETQYF
TRBJ1-1 | TRBV9 | NA | NA | TGTGCCAGCAGCGCCGGGGGAGGGAACACTGAAGCTTTCTTT | CASSAGGGNTEAFF
TRBJ2-7 | TRBV7-2 | many | NA | TGTGCCAGCAGCCCTGGGGGGTCGCGCTACGAGCAGTACTTC | CASSPGGSRYEQYF
TRBJ1-5 | TRBV6-4 | NA | TRBD1 | TGTGCCAGCAGTGCCCCGGACAGGGAGGGCAATCAGCCCCAGCATTTT | CASSAPDREGNQPQHF
TRBJ1-1 | TRBV29-1 | NA | NA | TGCAGCGTCGCCCGACAGTTGAACACTGAAGCTTTCTTT | CSVARQLNTEAFF
TRBJ1-2 | TRBV7-9 | NA | TRBD1 | TGTGCCAGCAACGTTATGAGAGGGGGCTCCGACAGCTATGGCTACACCTTC | CASNVMRGGSDSYGYTF
TRBJ2-3 | TRBV4-1 | NA | TRBD2 | TGCGCCAGCAGCCGTTCGGGACTAACCCACGGCACAGATACGCAGTATTTT | CASSRSGLTHGTDTQYF
TRBJ2-4 | TRBV7-9 | NA | NA | TGTGCCAGCAGCTCAGCATCTAGCGCAGCCAAAAACATTCAGTACTTC | CASSSASSAAKNIQYF
TRBJ1-1 | TRBV29-1 | once | TRBD1 | TGCAGCGTTGAAAGGGGGACAGGGTTCACTGAAGCTTTCTTT | CSVERGTGFTEAFF
TRBJ2-7 | TRBV19 | NA | TRBD2 | TGTGCCAGTAGTACTAGGACTAGCGGGAGGATCTCCTACGAGCAGTACTTC | CASSTRTSGRISYEQYF
TRBJ2-1 | TRBV25-1 | NA | TRBD2 | TGTGCCAGCCAGATCAGCGGGAGGCTAAATGAGCAGTTCTTC | CASQISGRLNEQFF
TRBJ1-5 | TRBV7-2 | NA | NA | TGTGCCAGCAGCTCAACAGGAGGGTCCCCCCAGCATTTT | CASSSTGGSPQHF
TRBJ2-1 | TRBV7-2 | once | TRBD2 | TGTGCCAGCAGTCGACTAGCGGTCAAAGACAATGAGCAGTTCTTC | CASSRLAVKDNEQFF
TRBJ1-1 | TRBV9 | NA | NA | TGTGCCAGCAGCGTAGGTGGGGCTGGGAACACTGAAGCTTTCTTT | CASSVGGAGNTEAFF
TRBJ2-1 | TRBV25-1 | NA | NA | TGTGCCAGCAGTGAACCGGGTCCCTACAATGAGCAGTTCTTC | CASSEPGPYNEQFF
TRBJ2-6 | TRBV19 | NA | TRBD1 | TGTGCCAGCCTCCAGGGGGCGAATGGGGCCAACGTCCTGACTTTC | CASLQGANGANVLTF
TRBJ2-7 | TRBV7-6 | NA | NA | TGTGCCAGCAGCCCCGACAGCTACGGCTACGAGCAGTACTTC | CASSPDSYGYEQYF
TRBJ1-4 | TRBV10-2 | NA | NA | TGCGCCAGCAGTGGTAAGGACAGCGCAACTAATGAAAAACTGTTTTTT | CASSGKDSATNEKLFF
TRBJ1-1 | TRBV11-2 | NA | TRBD1 | TGTGCCAGCAGCCGACAGGGGGGTGGGTTCGGGACTTTCTTT | CASSRQGGGFGTFF
TRBJ1-1 | TRBV18 | NA | NA | TGTGCCAGCTCACCACCGACAGGACGCAACACTGAAGCTTTCTTT | CASSPPTGRNTEAFF
TRBJ2-5 | TRBV10-3 | NA | NA | TGTGCCATCAGTGAAGGGGTCGTTACCGAGACCCAGTACTTC | CAISEGVVTETQYF
TRBJ2-7 | TRBV5-4 | NA | NA | TGTGCCAGCAGCTTGCGGGGCTACGAGCAGTACTTC | CASSLRGYEQYF